These 32 T cell receptor beta chains were all obtained from the same sample, sequenced in a study of neoadjuvant anti-PD-1 for oral cavity cancer. Assay used: immunoSEQ multiplex PCR; TCRdb lists only in-frame clones, some missing. This sample yields around 81,000 clones, of which about 84% are seen a single time; approximately 3.4% belongs to the top ten. The material sequenced was PBMCs, taken before nivolumab (anti-PD-1) treatment. These receptors all stem from a person between 40 and 85 years old with oral cavity squamous cell carcinoma.

J is TRBJ2-2 and V is TRBV6-6, with D possibly matching TRBD1 (5 bases). The CDR3 consists of 15 residues. CDR1 and CDR2 from the germline V gene are MNHNY and SVGAGI (reference sequence). V lost 6 bases, J lost 4 bases, and 15 bases lay in between. CDR3 amino acids: CASRPLDRTTGELFF. The CDR3 DNA is TGTGCCAGCAGACCCCTCGACAGAACCACCGGGGAGCTGTTTTTT.

The chain combines TRBV20-1 with TRBJ2-7; D not certain. The CDR3 sequence is 11 residues long. The germline gives CDR1 DFQATT, CDR2 SNEGSKA (reference sequence). Trimming removed 4 bases at V and 4 bases at J, with 8 bases between. The CDR3 DNA follows: TGCAGTGCTATAGACCAATACGAGCAGTACTTC. This encodes CSAIDQYEQYF.

J is TRBJ2-3 and V is TRBV5-5; no firm D call. This CDR3 spans 11 amino acids. Germline V gene data show CDR1 as SGHKS and CDR2 as YYEKEE (reference sequence). V lost 1 base and J 9 bases, leaving 6 bases between the germline ends. CDR3 amino acids: CASSLTQTQYF. The DNA of the CDR3 is TGTGCCAGCAGCTTGACACAAACGCAGTATTTT.

J is TRBJ2-1 and V is TRBV30, with 9 positions matching TRBD1. Germline V CDR1 and CDR2: GTSNPN, SVGIG (reference sequence). CDR3 size: 15 residues. V lost 3 bases to trimming and J lost 1 base; unmatched junction nucleotides: 4. DNA of the CDR3: TGTGCCTGGAGCACGGGACAGGGTTCCTACAATGAGCAGTTCTTC. Amino acids: CAWSTGQGSYNEQFF.

The chain employs TRBV14 and TRBJ2-1; TRBD2 matches 12 bases. With 5 bases clipped from V and 9 bases from J, the junction kept 8 bases outside the gene matches. The CDR3 runs 15 residues. Germline CDR1 and CDR2: SGHDN and FVKESK. CDR3 coding DNA: TGTGCCAGCAGCTCTTGGACTAGCGGGATCTTTGAGCAGTTCTTC. As protein: CASSSWTSGIFEQFF.

This clone was recorded once. The chain links TRBV11-1 to TRBJ2-1; 7 bases line up with TRBD1. CDR1 and CDR2 (germline): SGHAT, FQDESV (reference sequence). V trimming: 4 bases; J trimming: 7 bases; junction bases outside the gene matches: 4. The CDR3 spans 13 residues. The CDR3 protein is CASSSMTGNEQFF. The CDR3 DNA is TGTGCCAGCAGCTCCATGACAGGGAATGAGCAGTTCTTC.

The chain uses TRBV10-3 and TRBJ1-5; possible D gene TRBD1, 6 bases. Germline V gene data show CDR1 as ENHRY and CDR2 as SYGVKD. The V gene lost 3 bases and the J gene lost 1 base, with 10 bases spanning the gap. The CDR3 runs 15 residues. CDR3 sequence reads: CAISDSTGSNQPQHF. The CDR3 bases are TGTGCCATCAGTGACTCGACAGGCAGCAATCAGCCCCAGCATTTT.

The genes are TRBV27 and TRBJ2-2, with 8 bases that match TRBD1. From germline, CDR1 is MNHEY and CDR2 SMNVEV (reference sequence). The CDR3 runs to 17 residues. J gave up 5 bases and V 2 bases, and 10 bases lay outside the gene matches. The CDR3 here is CASSLIGGTGRTGELFF. CDR3 in DNA: TGTGCCAGCAGTTTAATAGGGGGGACAGGACGGACCGGGGAGCTGTTTTTT.

The V and J genes are TRBV9 and TRBJ2-2; perhaps D is TRBD1 or TRBD2 (9 bases each). This CDR3 is built from 21 residues. Deletions cut 2 bases from V and 4 bases from J, with 30 bases between. Germline V CDR1 and CDR2: SGDLS, YYNGEE. The CDR3 nucleotides read TGTGCCAGCAGCGTCAATCGGGACAGGGTGATAGCGGGAGAGGGCACCGGGGAGCTGTTTTTT. Translated: CASSVNRDRVIAGEGTGELFF.

The chain links TRBV5-6 to TRBJ2-7, with 8 bases aligning to TRBD1. V gave up 0 bases and J gave up 2 bases; unmatched junction bases: 1. This CDR3 comprises 14 residues. Germline V gives CDR1 SGHDT, CDR2 YYEEEE. In nucleotides, the CDR3 is TGTGCCAGCAGCTTGGCGGGACAGGCCTACGAGCAGTACTTC. This translates into CASSLAGQAYEQYF.

The chain employs TRBV27 and TRBJ2-7, with 13 bases lining up with TRBD2. The V gene end was trimmed by 5 bases and the J gene end by 1 base; junction bases not matched to a gene: 14. Germline CDR1 MNHEY, CDR2 SMNVEV (reference sequence). The CDR3 has 19 amino acids. In nucleotides, the CDR3 is TGTGCCAGCAGTCCGTCCCTAAGGACTAGCGGGAGTAGATCCTACGAGCAGTACTTC. Its protein product is CASSPSLRTSGSRSYEQYF.

This rearrangement joins TRBV30 to TRBJ1-1, with TRBD1 matching 9 bases. There are 14 residues in the CDR3. Germline V lookup: CDR1 GTSNPN, CDR2 SVGIG (reference sequence). Trimming removed 2 bases from V and 5 bases from J; junction bases left unmatched: 6. CDR3 nucleotides: TGTGCCTGGAGTATACAGGGGGCAGGGACTGAAGCTTTCTTT. It yields the protein CAWSIQGAGTEAFF.

V is TRBV10-1 and J is TRBJ2-7; D may be TRBD1 (6 bases). Per germline, CDR1 WNHNN and CDR2 SYGVQD (reference sequence). V dropped 3 bases and J dropped 6 bases, with 9 bases sitting between them. This CDR3 is built from 12 residues. In nucleotides, the CDR3 is TGCGCCAGCAGTGATGGCAGGGGCGAGCAGTACTTC. It translates to CASSDGRGEQYF.

In this sample, this clone turned up once. The chain links TRBV7-2 to TRBJ2-7; 9 nucleotides match TRBD2. The CDR3 spans 15 residues. Germline CDR1 SGHTA, CDR2 FQGNSA. The V and J ends lost 1 base and 3 bases, in that order; junction bases with no gene match: 4. The CDR3 nucleotides are TGTGCCAGCAGCTTAGGCTCAGCGGGAGGCTACGAGCAGTACTTC. Translation gives CASSLGSAGGYEQYF. The variable domain in full, completed from reference TRBV7-2 and TRBJ2-7, reads GAGVSQSPSNKVTEKGKDVELRCDPISGHTALYWYRQSLGQGLEFLIYFQGNSAPDKSGLPSDRFSAERTGGSVSTLTIQRTQQEDSAVYLCASSLGSAGGYEQYFGPGTRLTVT.

V gene TRBV30 combines with J gene TRBJ1-5, with 10 bases identical to TRBD1. Germline loops: CDR1 GTSNPN, CDR2 SVGIG (reference sequence). This CDR3 spans 13 amino acids. Trimming removed 4 bases from V and 6 bases from J; junction bases left unmatched: 3. In nucleotides, the CDR3 is TGTGCCTGGACGGGACAGGGGAGTCAGCCCCAGCATTTT. Its protein product is CAWTGQGSQPQHF.

A single count supports this clone. The V and J genes are TRBV5-1 and TRBJ1-2; 9 nucleotides match TRBD1. The ends lost 4 bases at V and 8 bases at J; junction bases unmatched: 12. Germline CDR1 SGHRS, CDR2 YFSETQ. The CDR3 is 15 amino acids. The CDR3, as DNA: TGCGCCAGCAGCCAAAGCCAGGGACAGGGTGGAGGCTACACCTTC. Protein product: CASSQSQGQGGGYTF.

The chain links TRBV5-6 to TRBJ2-1; 7 bases are shared with TRBD2. The V and J ends lost 2 bases and 1 base, in that order; junction bases with no gene match: 6. Germline CDR1 and CDR2: SGHDT and YYEEEE. This CDR3 has 16 residues. Written as DNA, the CDR3 is TGTGCCAGCAGCTTCGGGGGGAGGGAGTCCTACAATGAGCAGTTCTTC. Residues: CASSFGGRESYNEQFF.

The chain combines TRBV29-1 with TRBJ2-4; D is unclear. This CDR3 has 12 amino acids. The V gene's germline CDR1 is SQVTM and CDR2 ANQGSEA. V shed 3 bases and J shed 7 bases, with 10 bases lying between them. The CDR3 region has the DNA TGCAGCGTTGACGACGTAGGGAACATTCAGTACTTC. This sequence encodes CSVDDVGNIQYF.

This clone was seen just once. The rearrangement links TRBV6-1 to TRBJ2-3; D may be TRBD1 (6 bases). V was pared by 2 bases and J by 7 bases, with 13 bases between. Germline values: CDR1 MNHNS, CDR2 SASEGT. The CDR3 is made up of 14 amino acids. This CDR3 reads CASSEIGGYNTQYF. CDR3 coding DNA: TGTGCCAGCAGTGAAATAGGGGGATATAATACGCAGTATTTT.

The rearrangement uses TRBV30 and TRBJ2-3, with D hard to call. This CDR3 has 12 amino acids. CDR1 is GTSNPN, CDR2 SVGIG, per germline (reference sequence). The V end lost 1 base, the J end lost 6 bases, and 8 bases lay between the germline ends. For the CDR3, the DNA is TGTGCCTGGAGTGACCTAGGGGATACGCAGTATTTT. Encoded protein: CAWSDLGDTQYF.

This chain connects TRBV28 to TRBJ1-5, with a weak D call TRBD1 (5 bases). Germline-derived CDR1 and CDR2 are MDHEN and SYDVKM. The CDR3 length is 13 residues. The ends were cut back, 8 bases at V and 2 bases at J, with 10 bases in the middle. As DNA, the CDR3 is TGTGCCAGCCGCGAACAGGGCAATCAGCCCCAGCATTTT. Translation: CASREQGNQPQHF.

This clone was found once. The DNA for the CDR3 is TGCGCCAGCAGCTCCGCGACTCTGGGAGAGCAGTACTTC. It encodes CASSSATLGEQYF. The chain uses TRBV5-1 and TRBJ2-7; D unclear. CDR1 and CDR2 from the germline V gene are SGHRS and YFSETQ. The V and J ends lost 3 bases and 7 bases respectively, with 14 bases between them. The CDR3 length is 13 residues.

The J gene is TRBJ1-1, the V gene TRBV11-3; D is unclear. V gave up 2 bases and J gave up 0 bases, with 4 bases separating them. The germline CDR1 and CDR2 sequences are SGHNT and YENEEA. CDR3 size: 13 residues. CDR3 in DNA: TGTGCCAGCAGCTTATACTTGAACACTGAAGCTTTCTTT. Amino acid sequence: CASSLYLNTEAFF.

The chain is built from TRBV7-2 and TRBJ2-3; D unclear. V was pared by 1 base and J by 8 bases, with 7 bases between. Germline lookup yields CDR1 SGHTA and CDR2 FQGNSA. The CDR3 runs 12 residues. The CDR3 nucleotides read TGTGCCAGCAGCTTAGATTGGGCTACGCAGTATTTT. Translation gives CASSLDWATQYF.

About this clone: Germline is not matched at one junction end, which may reflect a read error. The chain is built from TRBV7-9 and TRBJ2-5; 7 nucleotides match TRBD1. The CDR3 contains 15 residues. The germline gives CDR1 SEHNR, CDR2 FQNEAQ (reference sequence). The CDR3 coding sequence is TGTGCCGGCAGCCAATACCGGGACAGCCAAGAGACCCAGTACTTC. This translates into CAGSQYRDSQETQYF.

The rearrangement uses TRBV30 and TRBJ2-5; 8 bases match TRBD2. V trimming: 0 bases; J trimming: 13 bases; junction bases outside the gene matches: 7. CDR3 length: 12 amino acids. Germline V gene sequence: CDR1 GTSNPN, CDR2 SVGIG (reference sequence). The CDR3 nucleotides are TGTGCCTGGAGTGTACCGGGGGGGGCCAGGTACTTC. Translating it yields CAWSVPGGARYF.

This chain joins TRBV28 and TRBJ1-1, with D possibly TRBD1 on 5 matching bases. The V end lost 4 bases, the J end lost 4 bases, and 16 bases lay between the germline ends. CDR1 and CDR2 (germline): MDHEN, SYDVKM. This CDR3 spans 15 amino acids. The DNA for the CDR3 is TGTGCCAGCAGTTCCTCGGCCAGCGGGGGCACTGAAGCTTTCTTT. It is translated as CASSSSASGGTEAFF.

This chain joins TRBV4-1 and TRBJ1-4; D is perhaps TRBD1 (5 bases). CDR3 length equals 15 residues. Germline values: CDR1 MGHRA, CDR2 YSYEKL. V lost 0 bases, J lost 7 bases, and 12 bases lay in between. The CDR3: CASSQDAGWIEKLFF. The CDR3 DNA reads TGCGCCAGCAGCCAAGACGCAGGGTGGATTGAAAAACTGTTTTTT.

The sample holds one count of this clone. The chain is built from TRBV25-1 and TRBJ2-7; 11 bases are shared with TRBD2. Unmatched junction bases numbered 10, after V lost 6 bases and J lost 3 bases. The CDR3 consists of 16 residues. Germline V gene sequence: CDR1 MGHDK, CDR2 SYGVNS. The CDR3 bases are TGTGCCAGCAGCGCGTTAGCGGGAGGGCCGAGCTACGAGCAGTACTTC. It specifies CASSALAGGPSYEQYF.

CDR3 DNA: TGTGCCATCAGTGAGCTCAATGAGCAGTTCTTC. It yields the protein CAISELNEQFF. The rearrangement links TRBV10-3 to TRBJ2-1; D is unresolved. V was pared by 2 bases and J by 6 bases, with 2 bases between. Germline assignment: CDR1 ENHRY and CDR2 SYGVKD. The CDR3 is 11 amino acids.

V and J are TRBV7-8 and TRBJ2-3; possibly TRBD2 for D (5 bases). The CDR3 sequence is 15 residues long. Germline-derived CDR1 and CDR2 are SGHVS and FQNEAQ. V lost 6 bases and J lost 6, with 19 bases in between. The chain's CDR3 is CASRGDWWELDTQYF. CDR3 nucleotides: TGTGCCAGCAGGGGAGATTGGTGGGAACTTGATACGCAGTATTTT.

The V call is TRBV11-2, the J call TRBJ2-5; 12 nucleotides align to TRBD2. V dropped 5 bases and J dropped 4; count of bases not matched to a gene: 2. CDR1 is SGHAT, CDR2 FQNNGV, per germline. The CDR3 has 14 amino acids. CDR3 region: CASSRLAGAETQYF. CDR3 nucleotides: TGTGCCAGCAGCAGACTAGCGGGGGCAGAGACCCAGTACTTC.